This TCR beta chain was observed in a study of regulatory dendritic cells for organ transplantation. Study observations and caveats: Between individuals, the alloreactive memory CD8+ T cell pool differed considerably. Mature dendritic cells appeared to drive more memory CD8+ clonal expansion than regulatory ones.

The data were produced by immunoSEQ multiplex PCR, yet TCRdb's version contains in-frame clones alone and is incomplete. Found here are approximately 11,000 clones, 55% to 75% of them singletons; the top ten hold 0.57%. Worth noting for this clone: The antigen is undetermined.

Sorted T cells were CFSE-labeled and cultured 5 days with allogeneic regulatory or mature dendritic cells at 1:10. FACS sorted CD4+ or CD8+ T cells into CD45RA+ naive and CD45RO+ memory. The sequence was obtained from a human donor in good health. Sample: naive CD4+ T cells from blood cultured with dendritic cells. Subset denoted: CD45RA+ naive T cells.

This CDR3 reads CASSLGDMPQETQYF. The CDR3 nucleotides are TGCGCCAGCAGCTTGGGGGACATGCCTCAAGAGACCCAGTACTTC. The chain is built from TRBV5-1 and TRBJ2-5, with D possibly matching TRBD1 (6 bases). The V and J ends lost 0 bases and 2 bases respectively, with 11 bases between them. The length of the CDR3 is 15 residues. Germline lookup yields CDR1 SGHRS and CDR2 YFSETQ.